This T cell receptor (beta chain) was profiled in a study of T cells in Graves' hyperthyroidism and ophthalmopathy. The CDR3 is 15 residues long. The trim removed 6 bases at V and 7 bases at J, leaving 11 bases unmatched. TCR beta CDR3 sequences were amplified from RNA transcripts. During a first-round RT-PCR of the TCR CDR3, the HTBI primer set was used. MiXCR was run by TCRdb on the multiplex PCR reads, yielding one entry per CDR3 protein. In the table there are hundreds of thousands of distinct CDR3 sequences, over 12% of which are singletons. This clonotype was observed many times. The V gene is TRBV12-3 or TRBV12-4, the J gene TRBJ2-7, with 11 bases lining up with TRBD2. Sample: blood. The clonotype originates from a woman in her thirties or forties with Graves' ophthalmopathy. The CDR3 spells CASRVGTSGPAEQYF. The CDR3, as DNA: TGTGCCAGCAGGGTGGGGACTAGCGGACCCGCGGAGCAGTACTTC.